This T cell receptor (beta chain) was profiled in a study of cytomegalovirus exposure and HLA in healthy donors. Study-level information: From 190 million or so T cells, an earlier analysis saw approximately 110 million unique TCR beta sequences.

PCR primers comprised 60 Vbeta and 13 Jbeta primers. Some clones are missing from TCRdb's copy, which holds only in-frame ones; the method was immunoSEQ multiplex PCR. The top ten clones hold about 3.7% of a sample with fewer than 150,000 clones, 77% of them seen once. Germline V gene lookup returns CDR1 SQVTM and CDR2 ANQGSEA. Trimming at V came to 6 bases and at J to 4 bases, leaving 10 bases not matched to a gene. This CDR3 has 14 amino acids. The sequence was collected from a human donor in good health. The sequenced sample was PBMCs. This chain uses TRBV29-1 with TRBJ2-5; 8 bases are a match to TRBD1. In DNA, the CDR3 is TGCAGCGTGGACCTGGGGCAGGGGGCAGAGACCCAGTACTTC. It encodes CSVDLGQGAETQYF.